The rows below give T cell receptor beta chains drawn from one sample of a study of blood T cell repertoires in COVID-19. Measured with immunoSEQ multiplex PCR; TCRdb has only the in-frame clones, and not every one. The data hold some 160,000 clones, with 85% to 90% observed a single time. Sequenced sample: peripheral blood. The receptors derive from a woman in her fifties or sixties with active COVID-19. Each CDR3 is given without its conserved first and last residue. The D gene is left open where the match is weak.

v_call d_call cdr3_aa
TRBV29-1 TRBD1 SGGRGQGTEAF
TRBV6-2/TRBV6-3 - ASSYRRSDYGYT
TRBV6-2/TRBV6-3 TRBD2 ASSYRLAPQGGNEQF
TRBV6-5 - ASIPDRGVYGYT
TRBV5-1 TRBD1 ASSPRGEQPQH
TRBV7-9 - ASSLRSAIQY
TRBV7-9 - ASSLTQGGSYEQY
TRBV5-4 TRBD2 ASSIGLAGLNSYNEQF
TRBV14 - ASSQSRGLGTQY
TRBV5-1 TRBD2 ASSLGAGVQETQY
TRBV4-2 TRBD2 ASSQDQTSGLGGEQF
TRBV5-5 - ASSLFQGPGNTIY
TRBV18 - ASSPLAQYNEQF
TRBV28 TRBD1 ASSLGGTGDYEQY
TRBV10-3 TRBD1 AISETGGASGANVLT
TRBV6-2/TRBV6-3 TRBD2 ASSRAGLAATYEQY
TRBV5-1 - ASSLETGNTIY
TRBV28 - ASSSRALMRKLF
TRBV19 TRBD1 ASSFLDRDPYNEQF
TRBV5-1 - ASSSKPGRNTQY
TRBV11-2 TRBD1 ASSAYRGPESPLH
TRBV28 TRBD2 ASSPGLGHNEQF
TRBV9 TRBD1 ASSVGAGGGFLGAEKLF
TRBV7-7 - ASSNGVEQF
TRBV25-1 TRBD1 ASSVTGATDTQY
TRBV6-2/TRBV6-3 - ASSTEGLAKNIQY
TRBV27 - ASKRGSGTYEQY
TRBV7-2 TRBD1 ASSLEGALGQPQH
TRBV5-6 - ASRLQGCEQY
TRBV11-2 TRBD2 ASSLAGSGTAQETQY
TRBV5-1 TRBD2 ASSRGTSGYEQY
TRBV19 - ASRQTSINSPLH
TRBV5-1 TRBD1 ASSGGGGAF
TRBV7-6 TRBD2 ASSLRGTSGNTGELF
TRBV2 - ASSPTQNSNQPQH
TRBV15 - ATSNRAQDGTYEQY
TRBV21-1 - ASSKGPRRTYEQY
TRBV6-5 TRBD1 ASSRRQGMPNEQF
TRBV3-1/TRBV3-2 - ASSQDLPGQY
TRBV7-3 - ASSLRGSYNEQF
TRBV4-3 TRBD2 ASSQETSGYNEQF
TRBV6-2/TRBV6-3 - ASSRAGRTGELF
TRBV13 TRBD2 ASSPNRLAGSRELF
TRBV11-1 - ASSFPDRLNTEAF
TRBV28 - ASSSRMGSSGNTIY
TRBV7-2 - ASTSLFGGREKLF
TRBV20-1 - SASSGQTGIGYT
TRBV29-1 - STRGRQEQETQY
TRBV5-1 TRBD1 ASSLVGTGQGGSYNSPLH
TRBV4-3 - ASSQAPSQVTDTQY
TRBV27 - ASSPRPRNTGELF